These 18 T cell receptor beta chains were all obtained from the same sample, sequenced in a study of blood T cell repertoires in COVID-19. Profiling relied on immunoSEQ multiplex PCR, and the TCRdb table lists in-frame clones only, not all of them. The sample has some 150,000 clones; more than 65% are singletons. The material sequenced was PBMCs or T cells enriched from blood (not recorded which). These receptors originate from a man between 45 and 60 years old who had recovered from COVID-19.

The rearrangement uses TRBV5-1 and TRBJ2-3, with 11 bases lining up with TRBD2. V lost 6 bases, J lost 6 bases, and 6 bases stayed unmatched. Per germline, CDR1 SGHRS and CDR2 YFSETQ. This CDR3 region has 14 residues. This CDR3 reads CASTRTSGWDTQYF. CDR3 nucleotides: TGCGCCAGCACCAGGACTAGCGGGTGGGATACGCAGTATTTT.

The chain links TRBV6-5 to TRBJ1-5; D is possibly TRBD1 (6 bases). The CDR3 loop spans 15 amino acids. Trimming shortened V by 5 bases and J by 0 bases, and 11 bases separated the two germline ends. In germline, CDR1 is MNHEY, CDR2 SVGAGI. CDR3 sequence (DNA): TGTGCCAGCAGTATCCCACAGGGTAGCAATCAGCCCCAGCATTTT. It translates to CASSIPQGSNQPQHF.

J is TRBJ1-2 and V is TRBV12-5; a possible D gene is TRBD1 (5 bases). This CDR3 contains 13 residues. CDR1 LGHNT and CDR2 FRNRAP come from the germline V gene. Trimming shortened V by 1 base and J by 4 bases, and 7 bases separated the two germline ends. The CDR3 nucleotides are TGTGCTAGTGGTTTGGGTCAGGGCTATGGCTACACCTTC. Protein: CASGLGQGYGYTF.

The V gene is TRBV25-1, the J gene TRBJ1-1; D not resolved. V lost 8 bases, J lost 5 bases, and 12 bases lay in between. The length of the CDR3 is 12 residues. Per germline, CDR1 MGHDK and CDR2 SYGVNS. The CDR3 bases are TGTGCCAGCCGTCTAGGTGGGACTGAAGCTTTCTTT. Residues: CASRLGGTEAFF.

The V and J genes are TRBV27 and TRBJ1-1; unclear D gene. CDR3 length: 13 residues. Germline CDR1 MNHEY, CDR2 SMNVEV (reference sequence). V shed 4 bases and J shed 6 bases, with 12 bases lying between them. This chain's CDR3 is CASSSTSGSEAFF. The DNA for the CDR3 is TGTGCCAGCAGTTCAACGTCAGGTTCTGAAGCTTTCTTT.

The chain joins TRBV5-1 to TRBJ2-3; TRBD2 agrees at 10 bases. The length of the CDR3 is 16 residues. With 4 bases clipped from V and 0 bases from J, the junction kept 5 bases outside the gene matches. The germline gives CDR1 SGHRS, CDR2 YFSETQ. The CDR3 loop is CASSQWTSGSTDTQYF. The CDR3 region has the DNA TGCGCCAGCAGCCAATGGACTAGCGGCAGCACAGATACGCAGTATTTT.

The chain joins TRBV6-5 to TRBJ1-4; tentatively, D is TRBD1 (5 bases). The CDR3 runs 15 residues. Trimming took 4 bases from V and 7 from J, leaving 16 bases between them. Germline lookup yields CDR1 MNHEY and CDR2 SVGAGI. The CDR3 is CASSFEGEGVEKLFF. CDR3 in DNA: TGTGCCAGCAGTTTCGAAGGGGAGGGTGTTGAAAAACTGTTTTTT.

The J gene is TRBJ1-1, the V gene TRBV11-1, with a weak D call TRBD1 (6 bases). From germline, CDR1 is SGHAT and CDR2 FQDESV (reference sequence). V was clipped by 2 bases and J by 5 bases, with 18 bases between them. This CDR3 is built from 16 residues. CDR3 in DNA: TGTGCCAGCAGCTTAAGGGGCAGGGGAACGGTGACTGAAGCTTTCTTT. Its translation is CASSLRGRGTVTEAFF.

This chain connects TRBV7-9 to TRBJ1-2; D unresolved. V dropped 5 bases and J dropped 7 bases, with 23 bases sitting between them. The CDR3 length is 16 residues. CDR1 is SEHNR, CDR2 FQNEAQ, per germline (reference sequence). The CDR3 sequence: CASSAWTVGRVPGYTF. The CDR3 coding sequence is TGTGCCAGCAGCGCCTGGACGGTCGGGAGGGTTCCTGGCTACACCTTC.

The rearrangement uses TRBV30 and TRBJ1-1; the D gene is possibly TRBD1 (6 bases). Looked up from germline, CDR1 is GTSNPN and CDR2 is SVGIG (reference sequence). Trimming shortened V by 4 bases and J by 0 bases, and 9 bases separated the two germline ends. The CDR3 is made up of 13 amino acids. CDR3 nucleotides: TGTGCCTGGAACAGGGTCATGAACACTGAAGCTTTCTTT. This translates into CAWNRVMNTEAFF.

This rearrangement joins TRBV11-2 to TRBJ1-1, with D hard to call. Germline V CDR1 and CDR2: SGHAT, FQNNGV. The CDR3 loop spans 13 amino acids. V lost 2 bases and J 1 base, leaving 5 bases between the germline ends. The CDR3 coding sequence is TGTGCCAGCAGCTTACCGGGGAACACTGAAGCTTTCTTT. It yields the protein CASSLPGNTEAFF.

Concerning this clone: At the DNA level, this CDR3 is encoded by other sequences in the same sample as well. The chain carries TRBV3-1 (or the pseudogene TRBV3-2) and TRBJ2-1; 8 bases match TRBD2. Germline trimming cut 1 base from V and 9 bases from J; bases unmatched to any gene: 8. Germline CDR1 is LGHDT and CDR2 is YNNKEL (reference sequence). This CDR3 contains 15 residues. CDR3 in DNA: TGTGCCAGCAGCCAAGGGGCCAGCGGGGGTGGTGAGCAGTTCTTC. The encoded protein is CASSQGASGGGEQFF.

This clone was counted ten times or more. The V gene is TRBV6-4, the J gene TRBJ2-3, with 8 bases matching TRBD2. The V and J ends lost 6 bases and 2 bases, in that order; junction bases with no gene match: 1. This CDR3 comprises 13 residues. Germline CDR1 reads MRHNA; CDR2 reads SNTAGT. The CDR3 region is CASSGGATDTQYF. CDR3 in DNA: TGTGCCAGCAGCGGGGGGGCCACAGATACGCAGTATTTT.

The CDR3 DNA reads TGTGCCAGCAGTTTAATCGCAGGGACTAGCACAGATACGCAGTATTTT. It specifies CASSLIAGTSTDTQYF. The J gene is TRBJ2-3, the V gene TRBV27; D is perhaps TRBD2 (6 bases). The CDR3 loop spans 16 amino acids. Trimming took 2 bases from V and 0 from J, leaving 12 bases between them. Per the germline V gene, CDR1 is MNHEY and CDR2 is SMNVEV (reference sequence).

This clone has a single count. This chain links TRBV11-2 with TRBJ1-5; 8 bases match TRBD1. V dropped 6 bases and J dropped 4; count of bases not matched to a gene: 11. Germline V gene data show CDR1 as SGHAT and CDR2 as FQNNGV. CDR3 size: 16 residues. The CDR3 reads CASRARGQGANQPQHF. CDR3 in DNA: TGTGCCAGCAGAGCTAGGGGGCAGGGGGCGAATCAGCCCCAGCATTTT.

The rearrangement links TRBV7-2 to TRBJ1-2; 7 nucleotides line up with TRBD1. Per germline, CDR1 SGHTA and CDR2 FQGNSA. The CDR3 is 13 amino acids. The V gene end was trimmed by 1 base and the J gene end by 9 bases; junction bases not matched to a gene: 5. In DNA, the CDR3 is TGTGCCAGCAGCTTAGACAGGGGCTCAAGCTACACCTTC. This gives the protein CASSLDRGSSYTF.

The V gene is TRBV6-4, the J gene TRBJ1-1; weak D call: TRBD1 (6 bases). The CDR3 has 14 residues. V gave up 2 bases and J gave up 5 bases, with 12 bases separating them. CDR1 is MRHNA and CDR2 is SNTAGT in the germline V gene. CDR3 amino acids: CASSDTLRGTEAFF. CDR3 DNA: TGTGCCAGCAGTGACACCCTTAGGGGGACTGAAGCTTTCTTT.

The chain carries TRBV2 and TRBJ1-6; the D gene is possibly TRBD1 (5 bases). V was clipped by 4 bases and J by 7 bases, with 11 bases between them. This CDR3 comprises 14 residues. Per germline, CDR1 SNHLY and CDR2 FYNNEI. The CDR3 is CASSGGVSNSPLHF. The CDR3, as DNA: TGTGCCAGCAGTGGGGGGGTCTCAAATTCACCCCTCCACTTT.